The 12 T cell receptor beta chains given below trace back to one sample, sequenced in a study of T cell changes during pregnancy in multiple sclerosis. Clones were read by immunoSEQ multiplex PCR, and TCRdb kept only the in-frame ones, dropping some. The table includes 50,000 to 70,000 clones, roughly 93% detected once. Source: peripheral blood, taken after pregnancy. The receptors derive from a female donor with multiple sclerosis, enrolled in a pregnancy study.

The J gene is TRBJ2-5, the V gene TRBV11-2; D is undetermined. V dropped 0 bases and J dropped 4 bases, with 3 bases sitting between them. The CDR3 length is 12 residues. CDR1 is SGHAT and CDR2 is FQNNGV in the germline V gene. The CDR3 nucleotides are TGTGCCAGCAGCTTAGAGAGAGAGACCCAGTACTTC. Amino acids: CASSLERETQYF.

This rearrangement joins TRBV2 to TRBJ2-2, with TRBD1 matching over 9 bases. Trimming took 7 bases from V and 2 from J; bases not matched to a gene: 5. This CDR3 has 15 residues. Per germline, CDR1 SNHLY and CDR2 FYNNEI. The CDR3 sequence: CASIEGQGNTGELFF. CDR3 bases: TGTGCCAGCATTGAGGGACAGGGAAACACCGGGGAGCTGTTTTTT.

The chain combines TRBV5-4 with TRBJ2-3; TRBD2 agrees at 8 bases. The junction had 11 bases not matched to a gene; V was cut back by 4 bases and J by 4 bases. Germline CDR1 SGHNT, CDR2 YYREEE (reference sequence). CDR3 length equals 16 residues. The CDR3 bases are TGTGCCAGCAGCCGGGAGGGGGGGAGGCTCGCAGATACGCAGTATTTT. This encodes CASSREGGRLADTQYF. Variable domain in full (rest from reference TRBV5-4 and TRBJ2-3): ETGVTQSPTHLIKTRGQQVTLRCSSQSGHNTVSWYQQALGQGPQFIFQYYREEENGRGNFPPRFSGLQFPNYSSELNVNALELDDSALYLCASSREGGRLADTQYFGPGTRLTVL.

This rearrangement joins TRBV7-6 to TRBJ1-1; TRBD1 is a possible D gene (6 bases). The CDR3 has 16 residues. Trimming removed 5 bases from V and 1 base from J, with 17 bases in between. Germline CDR1 reads SGHVS; CDR2 reads FNYEAQ. The CDR3 nucleotides are TGTGCCAGCAGCAGAAACCTACAGGGTCCGAACACTGAAGCTTTCTTT. Amino acid sequence: CASSRNLQGPNTEAFF.

The genes are TRBV11-2 and TRBJ1-1; D remains ambiguous. V lost 1 base and J 0 bases, leaving 3 bases between the germline ends. The CDR3 is made up of 13 amino acids. Germline values: CDR1 SGHAT, CDR2 FQNNGV. The CDR3 region is CASSLVVNTEAFF. The CDR3 region has the DNA TGTGCCAGCAGCTTAGTAGTGAACACTGAAGCTTTCTTT.

The CDR3 region has the DNA TGTGCCAGCAGTTTTCGGTTAGCGGGAGCCGGCACAGATACGCAGTATTTT. Protein: CASSFRLAGAGTDTQYF. The J gene is TRBJ2-3, the V gene TRBV27; 9 bases align to TRBD2. The CDR3 is 17 amino acids. The V and J ends lost 3 bases and 1 base, in that order; junction bases with no gene match: 8. Germline V gene sequence: CDR1 MNHEY, CDR2 SMNVEV (reference sequence).

V is TRBV6-1 and J is TRBJ2-5, with 14 bases aligning to TRBD2. Germline V gene sequence: CDR1 MNHNS, CDR2 SASEGT. The CDR3 is 15 amino acids. Trimming took 4 bases from V and 4 from J; bases not matched to a gene: 2. CDR3 region: CASSGLAGGPETQYF. The CDR3 bases are TGTGCCAGCAGTGGACTAGCGGGAGGGCCAGAGACCCAGTACTTC.

V gene TRBV29-1 combines with J gene TRBJ2-1; possibly TRBD1 for D (6 bases). The germline CDR1 and CDR2 sequences are SQVTM and ANQGSEA. V lost 7 bases and J 6 bases, leaving 19 bases between the germline ends. The CDR3 sequence is 14 residues long. CDR3 bases: TGCAGCGGCTTCCGACGGACAGACGGCAATGAGCAGTTCTTC. Amino acids: CSGFRRTDGNEQFF.

V gene TRBV11-2 combines with J gene TRBJ1-4; TRBD1 might be the D (5 bases). The CDR3 length is 15 residues. Germline V gives CDR1 SGHAT, CDR2 FQNNGV. With 4 bases removed from V and 7 bases from J, the gap between germline ends came to 16 bases. The CDR3 spells CASSSTLGGTEKLFF. The CDR3 DNA reads TGTGCCAGCAGCTCCACCTTGGGGGGTACTGAAAAACTGTTTTTT.

The rearrangement uses TRBV11-3 and TRBJ2-3; TRBD2 aligns across 8 bases. J lost 4 bases, V lost 4 bases, and 4 bases had no gene match. The CDR3 length is 14 residues. Germline values: CDR1 SGHNT, CDR2 YENEEA. DNA for the CDR3: TGTGCCAGCAGCTCCGGGAGGGTCGCAGATACGCAGTATTTT. The encoded protein is CASSSGRVADTQYF. Full variable domain (outside the CDR3, taken from reference TRBV11-3 and TRBJ2-3): EAGVVQSPRYKIIEKKQPVAFWCNPISGHNTLYWYLQNLGQGPELLIRYENEEAVDDSQLPKDRFSAERLKGVDSTLKIQPAELGDSAVYLCASSSGRVADTQYFGPGTRLTVL.

The gene calls are TRBV27 and TRBJ1-5; 8 bases line up with TRBD1. The V gene end was trimmed by 8 bases and the J gene end by 1 base; junction bases not matched to a gene: 4. The germline V gene encodes CDR1 MNHEY and CDR2 SMNVEV (reference sequence). The CDR3 spans 14 residues. CDR3 DNA: TGTGCCAGCTGCCGGACAGGGAGCAATCAGCCCCAGCATTTT. Amino acid sequence: CASCRTGSNQPQHF.

This rearrangement joins TRBV2 to TRBJ1-2; a possible D gene is TRBD1 (5 bases). The CDR3 has 15 residues. Germline V gene data show CDR1 as SNHLY and CDR2 as FYNNEI. Trimming removed 0 bases from V and 7 bases from J, with 15 bases in between. The CDR3 DNA reads TGTGCCAGCAGTGAAGCGCGGGGGGAATCAGGTGGCTACACCTTC. Its translation is CASSEARGESGGYTF. Combining the CDR3 with reference TRBV2 and TRBJ1-2 gives the whole variable domain EPEVTQTPSHQVTQMGQEVILRCVPISNHLYFYWYRQILGQKVEFLVSFYNNEISEKSEIFDDQFSVERPDGSNFTLKIRSTKLEDSAMYFCASSEARGESGGYTFGSGTRLTVV.